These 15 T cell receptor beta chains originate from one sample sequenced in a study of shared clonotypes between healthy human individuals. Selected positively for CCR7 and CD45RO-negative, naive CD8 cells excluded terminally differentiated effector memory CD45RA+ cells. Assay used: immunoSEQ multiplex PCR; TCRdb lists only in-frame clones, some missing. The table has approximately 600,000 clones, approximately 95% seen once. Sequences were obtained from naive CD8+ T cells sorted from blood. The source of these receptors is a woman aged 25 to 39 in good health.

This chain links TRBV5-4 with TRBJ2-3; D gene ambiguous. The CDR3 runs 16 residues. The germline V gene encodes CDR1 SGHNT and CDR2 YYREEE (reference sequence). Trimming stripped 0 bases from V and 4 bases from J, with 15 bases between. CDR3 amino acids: CASSLVVTSDADTQYF. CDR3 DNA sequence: TGTGCCAGCAGCTTGGTCGTGACTTCGGACGCAGATACGCAGTATTTT.

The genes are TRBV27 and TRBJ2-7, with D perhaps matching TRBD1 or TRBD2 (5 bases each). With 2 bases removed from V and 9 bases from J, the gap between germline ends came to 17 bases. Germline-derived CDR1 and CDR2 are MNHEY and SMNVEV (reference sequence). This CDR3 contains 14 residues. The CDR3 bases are TGTGCCAGCAGTTTAAGGGCCCTCCTGGGGGTGCAGTACTTC. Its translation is CASSLRALLGVQYF.

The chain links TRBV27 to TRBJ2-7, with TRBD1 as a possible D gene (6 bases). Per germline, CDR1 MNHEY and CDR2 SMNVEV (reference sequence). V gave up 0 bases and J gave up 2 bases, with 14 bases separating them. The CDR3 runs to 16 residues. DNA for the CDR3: TGTGCCAGCAGTTTATCCCCGACAGGACTCACCTACGAGCAGTACTTC. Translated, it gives CASSLSPTGLTYEQYF.

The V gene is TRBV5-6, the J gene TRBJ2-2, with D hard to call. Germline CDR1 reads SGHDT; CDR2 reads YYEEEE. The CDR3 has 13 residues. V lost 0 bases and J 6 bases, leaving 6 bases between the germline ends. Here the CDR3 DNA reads TGTGCCAGCAGCTTGGCGGAGTCCGGGGAGCTGTTTTTT. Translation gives CASSLAESGELFF. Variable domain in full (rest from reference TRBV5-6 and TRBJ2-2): DAGVTQSPTHLIKTRGQQVTLRCSPKSGHDTVSWYQQALGQGPQFIFQYYEEEERQRGNFPDRFSGHQFPNYSSELNVNALLLGDSALYLCASSLAESGELFFGEGSRLTVL.

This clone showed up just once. The CDR3 sequence is CATSEGRSSGYEQYF. The CDR3 region has the DNA TGTGCCACCAGTGAGGGTCGGTCCAGCGGGTACGAGCAGTACTTC. The chain recombines TRBV15 with TRBJ2-5; TRBD2 might be the D (6 bases). With the DNA end fitting TRBJ2-7 better, the J assignment may be wrong. CDR3 length: 15 residues. CDR1 and CDR2 from the germline V gene are LNHNV and YYDKDF (reference sequence).

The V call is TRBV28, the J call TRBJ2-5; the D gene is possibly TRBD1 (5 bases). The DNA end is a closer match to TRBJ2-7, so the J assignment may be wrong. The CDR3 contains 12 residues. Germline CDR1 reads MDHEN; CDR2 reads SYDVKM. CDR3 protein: CASRGDSYEQYF. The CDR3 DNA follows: TGTGCCAGCAGAGGGGACTCCTACGAGCAGTACTTC.

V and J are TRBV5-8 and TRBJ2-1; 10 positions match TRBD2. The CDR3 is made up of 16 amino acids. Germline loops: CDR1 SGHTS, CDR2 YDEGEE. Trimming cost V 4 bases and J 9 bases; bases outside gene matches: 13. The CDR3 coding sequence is TGTGCCAGCAGCCCTATCCCGGCTAGCGGGAGAGGTGAGCAGTTCTTC. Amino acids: CASSPIPASGRGEQFF.

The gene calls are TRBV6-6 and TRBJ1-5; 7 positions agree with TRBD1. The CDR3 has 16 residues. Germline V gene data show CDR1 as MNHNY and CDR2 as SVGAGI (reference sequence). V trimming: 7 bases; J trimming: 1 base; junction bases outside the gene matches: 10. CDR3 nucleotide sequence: TGTGCCAGCAATGGCGGAACAGGGGTGAGCAATCAGCCCCAGCATTTT. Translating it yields CASNGGTGVSNQPQHF.

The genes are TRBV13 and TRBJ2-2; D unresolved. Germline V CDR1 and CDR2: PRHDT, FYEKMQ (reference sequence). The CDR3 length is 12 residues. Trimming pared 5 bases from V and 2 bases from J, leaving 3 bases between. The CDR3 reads CASSPNTGELFF. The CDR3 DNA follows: TGTGCCAGCAGCCCTAACACCGGGGAGCTGTTTTTT. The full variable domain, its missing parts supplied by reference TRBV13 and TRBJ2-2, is AAGVIQSPRHLIKEKRETATLKCYPIPRHDTVYWYQQGPGQDPQFLISFYEKMQSDKGSIPDRFSAQQFSDYHSELNMSSLELGDSALYFCASSPNTGELFFGEGSRLTVL.

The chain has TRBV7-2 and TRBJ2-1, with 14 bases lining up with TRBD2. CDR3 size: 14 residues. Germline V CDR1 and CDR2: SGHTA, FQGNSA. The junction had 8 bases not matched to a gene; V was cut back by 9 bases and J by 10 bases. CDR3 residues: CASSGLAGVREQFF. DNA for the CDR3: TGTGCCAGTTCGGGACTAGCGGGAGTTAGAGAGCAGTTCTTC.

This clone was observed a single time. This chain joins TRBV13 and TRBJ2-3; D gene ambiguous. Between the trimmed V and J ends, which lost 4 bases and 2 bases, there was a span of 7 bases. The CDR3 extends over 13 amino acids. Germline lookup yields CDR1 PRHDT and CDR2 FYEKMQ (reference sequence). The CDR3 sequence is CASSSGPTDTQYF. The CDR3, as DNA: TGTGCCAGCAGCTCCGGTCCCACAGATACGCAGTATTTT.

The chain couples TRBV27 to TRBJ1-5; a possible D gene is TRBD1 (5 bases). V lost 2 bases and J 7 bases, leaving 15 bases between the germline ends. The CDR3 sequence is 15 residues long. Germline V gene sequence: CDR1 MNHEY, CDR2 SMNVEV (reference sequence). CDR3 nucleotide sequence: TGTGCCAGCAGTTTAAGCTGGGGGGTTGGGCAGCCCCAGCATTTT. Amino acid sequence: CASSLSWGVGQPQHF.

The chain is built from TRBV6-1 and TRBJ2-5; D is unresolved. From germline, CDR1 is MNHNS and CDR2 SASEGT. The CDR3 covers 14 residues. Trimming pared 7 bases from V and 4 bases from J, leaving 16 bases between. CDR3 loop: CASTPDLYGETQYF. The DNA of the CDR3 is TGTGCCAGCACCCCGGACCTTTACGGAGAGACCCAGTACTTC.

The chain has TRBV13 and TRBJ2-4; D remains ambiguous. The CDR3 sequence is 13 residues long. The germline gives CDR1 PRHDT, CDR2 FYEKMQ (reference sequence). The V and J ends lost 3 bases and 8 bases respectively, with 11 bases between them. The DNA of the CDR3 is TGTGCCAGCAGCTTCCCCCTAAATGACATTCAGTACTTC. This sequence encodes CASSFPLNDIQYF.

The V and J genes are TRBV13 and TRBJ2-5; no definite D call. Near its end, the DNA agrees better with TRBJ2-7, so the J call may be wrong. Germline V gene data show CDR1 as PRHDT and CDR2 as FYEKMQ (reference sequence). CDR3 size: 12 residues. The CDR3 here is CASSSQGNEQYF. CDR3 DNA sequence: TGTGCCAGCAGCTCGCAAGGAAACGAGCAGTACTTC.